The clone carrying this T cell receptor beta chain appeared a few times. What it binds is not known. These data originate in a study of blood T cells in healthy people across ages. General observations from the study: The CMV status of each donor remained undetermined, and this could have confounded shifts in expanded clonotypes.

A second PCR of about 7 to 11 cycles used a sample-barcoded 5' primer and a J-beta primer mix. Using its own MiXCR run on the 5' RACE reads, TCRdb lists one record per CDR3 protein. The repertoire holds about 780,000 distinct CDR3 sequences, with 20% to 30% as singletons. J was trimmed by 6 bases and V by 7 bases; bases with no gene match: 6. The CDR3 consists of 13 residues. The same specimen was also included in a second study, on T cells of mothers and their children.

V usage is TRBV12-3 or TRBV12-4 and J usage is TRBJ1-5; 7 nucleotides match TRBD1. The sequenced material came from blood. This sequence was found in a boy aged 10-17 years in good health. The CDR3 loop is CASNYRGSQPQHF. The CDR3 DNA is TGTGCCAGCAACTACAGGGGCAGTCAGCCCCAGCATTTT.